The 23 T cell receptor beta chains reported below all come from one sample, sequenced in a study of shared clonotypes between healthy human individuals. Measured with immunoSEQ multiplex PCR; TCRdb has only the in-frame clones, and not every one. The table records fewer than 2.5 million clones, 80% to 95% of them present only once. Sequencing was performed on naive CD4+ T cells from PBMCs. Specified subset: CD45RA+ positively selected. These TCRs come from a man between 18 and 35 years old in good health. Some clones in this sample may be carry-over from other donors' samples.

The chain carries TRBV5-1 and TRBJ1-3, with 7 bases lining up with TRBD1. J lost 1 base, V lost 5 bases, and 6 bases had no gene match. Germline loops: CDR1 SGHRS, CDR2 YFSETQ. The CDR3 runs to 15 residues. This CDR3 is CASRRDSASGNTIYF. The CDR3 DNA sequence: TGCGCCAGCAGACGGGACAGTGCTTCTGGAAACACCATATATTTT.

The chain is built from TRBV27 and TRBJ2-1; 7 bases fit TRBD2. The CDR3 is made up of 15 amino acids. The V gene's germline CDR1 is MNHEY and CDR2 SMNVEV (reference sequence). Germline trimming cut 5 bases from V and 8 bases from J; bases unmatched to any gene: 12. In DNA, the CDR3 is TGTGCCAGCAGTACGCCGGGACTACGTATCGATGAGCAGTTCTTC. It specifies CASSTPGLRIDEQFF.

A word on this clone: Other DNA sequences in the same sample also yield this CDR3. The J gene is TRBJ2-7, the V gene TRBV5-1, with a possible D match to TRBD1 (6 bases). Germline lookup yields CDR1 SGHRS and CDR2 YFSETQ. V was trimmed by 0 bases and J by 2 bases, leaving 12 bases between them. The CDR3 is made up of 15 amino acids. CDR3 residues: CASSLGDTGTYEQYF. The CDR3 DNA sequence: TGCGCCAGCAGCTTGGGGGACACCGGAACCTACGAGCAGTACTTC.

The rearrangement links TRBV6-1 to TRBJ1-6; D not certain. This CDR3 has 15 amino acids. V was pared by 2 bases and J by 9 bases, with 14 bases between. Germline CDR1 and CDR2: MNHNS and SASEGT. CDR3 bases: TGTGCCAGCAGTGAATTGAGGGCTTGGGGTTCACCCCTCCACTTT. Its translation: CASSELRAWGSPLHF.

This chain joins TRBV14 and TRBJ1-2; a weak D match, TRBD1 (6 bases). Germline CDR1 is SGHDN and CDR2 is FVKESK. The CDR3 has 15 residues. V was cut by 0 bases and J by 4 bases, with 12 bases left in between. CDR3 in amino acids: CASSQETGFAYGYTF. The CDR3 DNA is TGTGCCAGCAGCCAAGAAACAGGGTTCGCCTATGGCTACACCTTC.

CDR3 sequence: CASSPTVGSNTGELFF. The CDR3 DNA reads as TGTGCCAGCAGCCCCACGGTCGGGTCTAACACCGGGGAGCTGTTTTTT. The gene calls are TRBV7-3 and TRBJ2-2; D call uncertain. Germline CDR1 is SGHTA and CDR2 is FQGTGA. Trimming pared 5 bases from V and 2 bases from J, leaving 15 bases between. The CDR3 consists of 16 residues.

This chain uses TRBV11-2 with TRBJ1-1, with D perhaps matching TRBD1 (5 bases). Trimming stripped 2 bases from V and 1 base from J, with 20 bases between. This CDR3 is 18 amino acids long. CDR1 and CDR2 from the germline V gene are SGHAT and FQNNGV. The DNA of the CDR3 is TGTGCCAGCAGCTTAAAACGGGGCGAGAGTTGGTCGAACACTGAAGCTTTCTTT. The encoded protein is CASSLKRGESWSNTEAFF.

This chain uses TRBV2 with TRBJ2-3, with 9 bases identical to TRBD2. The V and J ends lost 6 bases and 2 bases, in that order; junction bases with no gene match: 9. This CDR3 has 16 amino acids. In germline, CDR1 is SNHLY, CDR2 FYNNEI. CDR3 amino acids: CASRDPGLADTDTQYF. CDR3 sequence (DNA): TGTGCCAGCAGGGATCCGGGACTAGCAGACACAGATACGCAGTATTTT.

The rearrangement joins TRBV10-3 to TRBJ1-5; 10 bases match TRBD1. The CDR3 loop spans 17 amino acids. In germline, CDR1 is ENHRY, CDR2 SYGVKD. The J segment lost 0 bases and the V segment lost 6 bases, leaving 8 bases of the junction unmatched. CDR3 nucleotide sequence: TGTGCCATCAGAGAGGACAGGGGGTTGGGTAGCAATCAGCCCCAGCATTTT. This codes for CAIREDRGLGSNQPQHF.

The V call is TRBV7-8, the J call TRBJ1-2, with D unresolved. The germline CDR1 and CDR2 sequences are SGHVS and FQNEAQ. V was shortened by 3 bases and J by 13 bases, with 15 bases between the two germline ends. CDR3 length equals 12 residues. CDR3: CASSFGRSPGTF. CDR3 DNA: TGTGCCAGCAGCTTCGGACGGTCTCCAGGCACCTTC.

J is TRBJ2-7 and V is TRBV5-1; 10 bases agree with TRBD2. With 7 bases clipped from V and 5 bases from J, the junction kept 12 bases outside the gene matches. This CDR3 region has 15 residues. CDR1 and CDR2 (germline): SGHRS, YFSETQ. CDR3 loop: CASAPPASGSDEQYF. In DNA form, the CDR3 reads TGCGCCAGCGCCCCTCCGGCTAGCGGGAGTGACGAGCAGTACTTC.

In the case of this clone: The same CDR3 arises from other DNA sequences in this sample as well. J is TRBJ2-7 and V is TRBV9; 9 bases are a match to TRBD2. This CDR3 region has 14 residues. Trimming took 2 bases from V and 2 from J; bases not matched to a gene: 2. Germline loops: CDR1 SGDLS, CDR2 YYNGEE. CDR3 nucleotide sequence: TGTGCCAGCAGCGTGGCGGGAGGGACCTACGAGCAGTACTTC. Protein sequence: CASSVAGGTYEQYF. Drawing the rest from reference TRBV9 and TRBJ2-7, the complete variable domain is DSGVTQTPKHLITATGQRVTLRCSPRSGDLSVYWYQQSLDQGLQFLIQYYNGEERAKGNILERFSAQQFPDLHSELNLSSLELGDSALYFCASSVAGGTYEQYFGPGTRLTVT.

The chain links TRBV4-2 to TRBJ2-6; the match to TRBD1 covers 8 bases. CDR1 and CDR2 (germline): LGHNA, YNFKEQ. This CDR3 comprises 21 residues. Trimming at V came to 0 bases and at J to 0 bases, leaving 13 bases not matched to a gene. The CDR3 nucleotides read TGTGCCAGCAGCCAAGATAGGAGGGGGACAGGTCTCATCTCTGGGGCCAACGTCCTGACTTTC. Translated: CASSQDRRGTGLISGANVLTF.

In its sample, this clone was seen a few times. This rearrangement joins TRBV6-6 to TRBJ1-2, with 8 nucleotides matching TRBD1. CDR1 and CDR2 (germline): MNHNY, SVGAGI (reference sequence). The V and J ends lost 5 bases and 3 bases, in that order; junction bases with no gene match: 5. This CDR3 contains 14 residues. The CDR3 region has the DNA TGTGCCAGCAGTCGACAGGGGATCGACTATGGCTACACCTTC. It codes for CASSRQGIDYGYTF.

Remarks on this clone: This sample includes further DNA sequences coding for the same CDR3. The rearrangement uses TRBV5-1 and TRBJ2-7, with 7 bases lining up with TRBD2. Germline CDR1 is SGHRS and CDR2 is YFSETQ. Trimming removed 3 bases from V and 0 bases from J; junction bases left unmatched: 3. There are 14 residues in the CDR3. CDR3 residues: CASSSASGSYEQYF. CDR3 nucleotides: TGCGCCAGCAGCTCGGCTAGCGGCTCCTACGAGCAGTACTTC.

This clone was seen just once. This chain links TRBV6-1 with TRBJ1-2, with TRBD1 as a possible D gene (5 bases). The CDR3 is 14 residues long. Per germline, CDR1 MNHNS and CDR2 SASEGT. Trimming cost V 6 bases and J 1 base, with 12 bases left between them. The CDR3 loop reads CASRGPGLNYGYTF. CDR3 nucleotides: TGTGCCAGCAGGGGTCCGGGGCTTAACTATGGCTACACCTTC.

V and J are TRBV7-2 and TRBJ2-1; D is uncertain. The CDR3 sequence is 13 residues long. The V and J ends lost 4 bases and 5 bases respectively, with 9 bases between them. Germline CDR1 SGHTA, CDR2 FQGNSA. The CDR3 loop is CASSSDPHNEQFF. The CDR3 DNA follows: TGTGCCAGCAGCTCCGATCCCCACAATGAGCAGTTCTTC.

The chain employs TRBV7-6 and TRBJ1-4; the D gene is possibly TRBD1 (5 bases). CDR3 size: 15 residues. The V end was cut by 5 bases, the J end by 3 bases, with 13 bases between. Germline CDR1 is SGHVS and CDR2 is FNYEAQ. Here the CDR3 reads CASSRGGVANEKLFF. The CDR3 DNA is TGTGCCAGCAGCCGCGGGGGGGTCGCTAATGAAAAACTGTTTTTT.

This sequence joins TRBV25-1 and TRBJ2-7; no clear D. Per germline, CDR1 MGHDK and CDR2 SYGVNS. V lost 6 bases, J lost 3 bases, and 18 bases lay in between. CDR3 size: 15 residues. This chain's CDR3 is CASSPVSGTHYEQYF. For the CDR3, the DNA is TGTGCCAGCAGCCCTGTGTCTGGCACCCACTACGAGCAGTACTTC.

The gene calls are TRBV23-1 and TRBJ2-6, with 10 bases aligning to TRBD1. TRBV23-1 falls under the ORF class, with uncertain function. The CDR3 extends over 18 amino acids. Trimming at V came to 3 bases and at J to 2 bases, leaving 7 bases not matched to a gene. This chain's CDR3 is CASSHPGQGKAGANVLTF. DNA of the CDR3: TGCGCCAGCAGTCATCCGGGACAGGGGAAGGCTGGGGCCAACGTCCTGACTTTC.

V and J are TRBV5-1 and TRBJ2-5; D gene uncertain. The CDR3 extends over 16 amino acids. Germline V gives CDR1 SGHRS, CDR2 YFSETQ. V was trimmed by 3 bases and J by 5 bases, leaving 20 bases between them. The CDR3 DNA is TGCGCCAGCAGCTCTTCGACGGCCTCTGCTTCGGAGACCCAGTACTTC. It is translated as CASSSSTASASETQYF.

This chain uses TRBV11-2 with TRBJ2-7, with 8 bases lining up with TRBD1. CDR3 length: 16 amino acids. Germline V CDR1 and CDR2: SGHAT, FQNNGV. The J segment lost 6 bases and the V segment lost 5 bases, leaving 15 bases of the junction unmatched. The CDR3 spells CASSIRGRGQTGEQYF. In nucleotides, the CDR3 is TGTGCCAGCAGCATTCGAGGCAGGGGGCAAACTGGCGAGCAGTACTTC.

The chain uses TRBV7-9 and TRBJ2-7, with TRBD2 identical over 8 bases. The germline CDR1 and CDR2 sequences are SEHNR and FQNEAQ (reference sequence). The V and J ends lost 5 bases and 3 bases, in that order; junction bases with no gene match: 6. The CDR3 contains 14 residues. CDR3 sequence: CASSRGGTYYEQYF. The CDR3 DNA is TGTGCCAGCAGCCGCGGGGGGACCTACTACGAGCAGTACTTC.